The T cell receptor (beta chain) described here comes from a study of neoadjuvant anti-PD-1 for oral cavity cancer. Study summary: Around day 43, patients without progression received a fourth nivolumab dose before surgery.

The germline CDR1 and CDR2 sequences are SGHAT and FQNNGV. With 1 base clipped from V and 2 bases from J, the junction kept 9 bases outside the gene matches. CDR3 length: 18 amino acids. Most tumor samples had 4.8 ug input DNA in two replicates. Sequenced by immunoSEQ multiplex PCR; TCRdb stores in-frame clones only, minus some. There are 13,000 or so clones in the sample; less than 70% occur only once, and 9.5% to 15% lies in the top ten. The chain uses TRBV11-2 and TRBJ2-7, with 12 bases aligning to TRBD2. The source was tumor tissue, collected before nivolumab (anti-PD-1) treatment. The source of this sequence is a person aged 35-79 years with oral cavity squamous cell carcinoma. CDR3 residues: CASSLVALAGGTPYEQYF. The DNA of the CDR3 is TGTGCCAGCAGCTTAGTGGCACTAGCGGGAGGAACACCCTACGAGCAGTACTTC.